This T cell receptor (beta chain) was sequenced in a study of vaccination and CD4 T cells after COVID-19. Broader study findings: A nonsignificant rise from approximately 21 to 40 was seen in the median number of SARS-CoV-2-reactive clonotypes.

Documented treatment: approximately 11-day PBMC culture with coronavirus spike peptide pools or control peptides (ViraFEST assay). With peptide pools, ViraFEST first expanded antigen-specific T cells and afterwards sequenced their TCRs. The Oncomine TCR Beta short-read assay was what sequenced the DNA obtained from cultured CD4+ T cells. In this case, cultured CD4+ T cells provided the extracted genomic DNA. TCRdb processed the PCR reads anew with MiXCR; each CDR3 protein has one entry. The sample yields about 15,000 distinct CDR3 sequences, around 32% seen once. Germline assignment: CDR1 MNHEY and CDR2 SVGAGI. The CDR3 sequence is 16 residues long. J gave up 4 bases and V 0 bases, and 5 bases lay outside the gene matches. This clonotype has only a few counts. Its cognate antigen is unknown.

The sequence was obtained from a human donor with COVID-19. The rearrangement links TRBV6-5 to TRBJ1-3, with 8 bases identical to TRBD1. The sample comprised cultured CD4+ T cells from blood. CDR3 in DNA: TGTGCCAGCAGTTACTCAGGACAGGGATCCGGAAACACCATATATTTT. Translated: CASSYSGQGSGNTIYF.